This TCR beta chain is drawn from a study of shared clonotypes between healthy human individuals. Study overall: The people who gave samples were two women and a few men aged 18 to 49. Three CD4 naive, three CD4 memory, two CD8 naive and one CD8 memory plate were used per donor.

In its sample, this clone was seen once. As defined, naive CD8 cells were CD45RO-negative and positively selected for CCR7, with terminally differentiated effector memory CD45RA+ cells excluded. Donors were healthy HIV-negative adults without recently reported acute infections or vaccinations. Here immunoSEQ multiplex PCR was the method, and the copy in TCRdb shows in-frame clones only, minus some. The sample shows around 1,900,000 clones, roughly 95% of them seen only once. This TCR was sampled from a man aged 18 to 30 in good health. Some clones in this sample may be carry-over from other donors' samples. Sequencing used naive CD8+ T cells from PBMCs.

The CDR3, as DNA: TGTGCCAGCTCACCGACGAGGGCAGGGTCCCACGAGCAGTACTTC. It encodes CASSPTRAGSHEQYF. This chain connects TRBV18 to TRBJ2-7; D is tentatively TRBD1 or TRBD2 (5 bases each). The CDR3 contains 15 residues. Germline V gene data show CDR1 as KGHSH and CDR2 as LQKENI. V lost 3 bases to trimming and J lost 5 bases, with 17 bases between them.